This note documents a single T cell receptor beta chain sequence. This specimen belongs to a study of human T cells and chemical hapten exposure. Regarding time point: pre-sensitization, week 0. Regarding treatment: therapeutic diphenylcyclopropenone sensitization with weekly scalp DPC. TCRdb fed the RACE reads into MiXCR, producing one record per CDR3 protein. This sample has 180,000 or so distinct CDR3 sequences; approximately 29% occur once, and the top ten carry roughly 3%. This CDR3 is 13 amino acids long. CDR1 is SEHNR, CDR2 FQNEAQ, per germline (reference sequence). Trimming stripped 5 bases from V and 3 bases from J, with 10 bases between.

The sequence was collected from a woman aged 30 to 39 with alopecia areata. Some clones in this sample may be carry-over from other donors' samples. The rearrangement uses TRBV7-9 and TRBJ1-1; no definite D call. The specimen comprised whole blood, sampled in connection with sensitization to the hapten diphenylcyclopropenone (DPC). CDR3 nucleotide sequence: TGTGCCAGCAGCCCCCCGAGGTACACTGAAGCTTTCTTT. Translating gives CASSPPRYTEAFF.